This T cell receptor beta chain was sequenced in a study of response to subunit inactivated influenza vaccine. Whole-study results and caveats: Authors suggested each seasonal flu vaccination may recruit only limited numbers of new T cells.

The CDR3 loop spans 15 amino acids. Germline CDR1 reads ENHRY; CDR2 reads SYGVKD. The V segment lost 0 bases and the J segment 0 bases; nucleotides outside the gene matches: 0. MiXCR, applied by TCRdb to the RT-PCR reads, yields one record per CDR3 protein. Seen here are hundreds of thousands of distinct CDR3 sequences, around 13% observed once, and the top ten hold approximately 7.6%. Concerning this clonotype itself: What it binds is unknown.

The chain carries TRBV10-3 and TRBJ2-3; TRBD2 matches at 7 bases. The starting material was PBMCs from blood, obtained 14 days before vaccination. The sequence was collected from a man between 45 and 60 years old who received an inactivated influenza vaccine. CDR3 sequence: CAISESGGSTDTQYF. The CDR3 nucleotides are TGTGCCATCAGTGAGTCCGGGGGGAGCACAGATACGCAGTATTTT.